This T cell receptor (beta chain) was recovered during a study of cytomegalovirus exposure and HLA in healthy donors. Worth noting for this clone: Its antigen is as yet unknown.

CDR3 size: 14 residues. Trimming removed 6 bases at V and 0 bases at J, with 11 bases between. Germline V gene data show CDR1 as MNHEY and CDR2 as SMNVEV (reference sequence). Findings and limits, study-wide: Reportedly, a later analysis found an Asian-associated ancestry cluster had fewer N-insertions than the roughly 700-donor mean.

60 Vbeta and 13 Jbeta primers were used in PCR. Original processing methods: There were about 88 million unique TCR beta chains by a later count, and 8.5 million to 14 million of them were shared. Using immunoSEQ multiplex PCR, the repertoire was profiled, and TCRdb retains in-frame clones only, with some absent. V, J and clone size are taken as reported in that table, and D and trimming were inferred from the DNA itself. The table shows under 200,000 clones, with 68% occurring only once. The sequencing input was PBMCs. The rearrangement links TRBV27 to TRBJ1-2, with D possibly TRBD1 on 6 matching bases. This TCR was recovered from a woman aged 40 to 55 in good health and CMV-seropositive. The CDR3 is CASSRQVANYGYTF. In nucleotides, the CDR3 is TGTGCCAGCAGCAGACAGGTTGCTAACTATGGCTACACCTTC.